A selection of T cell receptor beta chains follows, all from one sample in a study of T cell responses to AZD1222 COVID-19 vaccine. Some clones are missing from TCRdb's copy, which holds only in-frame ones; the method was immunoSEQ multiplex PCR. This sample has approximately 140,000 clones, with roughly 93% found just once. Sequenced material: peripheral blood, taken 28 days after the second AZD1222 dose. Receptors were obtained from an adult who received the AZD1222 COVID-19 vaccine. The CDR3 runs from the conserved cysteine through the conserved F or W. The order of the fields is D gene, V gene, clone size, J gene, CDR3 DNA, CDR3 protein. The D gene is left open where the match is weak. Where a row states a size, it is once, few, many or the class of an expanded clone; other rows omit it.

D: NA
V: TRBV6-5
size: NA
J: TRBJ1-1
DNA: TGTGCCAGCAGTTACTATGCAAAATCTGAAGCTTTCTTT
CDR3: CASSYYAKSEAFF

D: NA
V: TRBV6-5
size: NA
J: TRBJ1-3
DNA: TGTGCCAGCAGCGGCGGAAGCTCTGGAAACACCATATATTTT
CDR3: CASSGGSSGNTIYF

D: TRBD2
V: TRBV5-4
size: NA
J: TRBJ2-1
DNA: TGTGCCAGCAGCCTGAGCGGGAGGGGATACAATGAGCAGTTCTTC
CDR3: CASSLSGRGYNEQFF

D: NA
V: TRBV30
size: few
J: TRBJ1-1
DNA: TGTGCCTGGAGTCGGAGGGGGAACACTGAAGCTTTCTTT
CDR3: CAWSRRGNTEAFF

D: NA
V: TRBV2
size: NA
J: TRBJ1-5
DNA: TGTGCCAGCAGTGAAGAAGGAGGCAATCAGCCCCAGCATTTT
CDR3: CASSEEGGNQPQHF

D: NA
V: TRBV5-4
size: NA
J: TRBJ1-1
DNA: TGTGCCAGCAGCTTGGTTCCCGTGAACACTGAAGCTTTCTTT
CDR3: CASSLVPVNTEAFF

D: NA
V: TRBV7-9
size: NA
J: TRBJ2-2
DNA: TGTGCCAGCACTACACGGGGGCTCGACACCGGGGAGCTGTTTTTT
CDR3: CASTTRGLDTGELFF

D: NA
V: TRBV7-8
size: NA
J: TRBJ1-3
DNA: TGTGCCAGCAGCCGAGAGGGGGTTGCTGGAAACACCATATATTTT
CDR3: CASSREGVAGNTIYF

D: NA
V: TRBV6-1
size: NA
J: TRBJ1-5
DNA: TGTGCCAGCAGTGATGAAGGTCAGCCCCAGCATTTT
CDR3: CASSDEGQPQHF

D: NA
V: TRBV4-2
size: NA
J: TRBJ2-1
DNA: TGTGCCAGCAGCCAAGGTCCAGGCGGAAGCTCCTACAATGAGCAGTTCTTC
CDR3: CASSQGPGGSSYNEQFF

D: NA
V: TRBV12-3/TRBV12-4
size: NA
J: TRBJ1-1
DNA: TGTGCCAGCAGTTTCGATCTGAACACTGAAGCTTTCTTT
CDR3: CASSFDLNTEAFF

D: NA
V: TRBV20-1
size: NA
J: TRBJ2-7
DNA: TGCAGTGCTAGTGAGGTCCTTAAGTCCCACGAGCAGTACTTC
CDR3: CSASEVLKSHEQYF

D: NA
V: TRBV7-2
size: NA
J: TRBJ1-1
DNA: TGTGCCAGCAGCCTTAACGGACAGCACACTGAAGCTTTCTTT
CDR3: CASSLNGQHTEAFF

D: NA
V: TRBV28
size: NA
J: TRBJ1-1
DNA: TGTGCCAGCAGTTATTTGGGTGGCACTGAAGCTTTCTTT
CDR3: CASSYLGGTEAFF